A single T cell receptor (beta chain) is shown here with its context. The sample comes from a study of early T cells in non-severe SARS-CoV-2 infection. TCRdb analysed the 5' RACE reads with MiXCR anew, one entry per CDR3 protein. This table holds about 110,000 distinct CDR3 sequences, around 10% found once. CDR1 is MNHEY, CDR2 SVGEGT, per germline. The V segment lost 5 bases and the J segment 6 bases; nucleotides outside the gene matches: 7. This CDR3 comprises 15 residues. The clonotype originates from an adult who was a healthcare worker with PCR-confirmed SARS-CoV-2 infection or an uninfected control (not recorded which). Sequencing was performed on whole blood. This sequence joins TRBV6-2 or TRBV6-3 and TRBJ2-1; 10 positions match TRBD2. CDR3 in DNA: TGTGCCAGCAGTGTGGAAGCGGGAGGGGCCAATGAGCAGTTCTTC. Translation: CASSVEAGGANEQFF.